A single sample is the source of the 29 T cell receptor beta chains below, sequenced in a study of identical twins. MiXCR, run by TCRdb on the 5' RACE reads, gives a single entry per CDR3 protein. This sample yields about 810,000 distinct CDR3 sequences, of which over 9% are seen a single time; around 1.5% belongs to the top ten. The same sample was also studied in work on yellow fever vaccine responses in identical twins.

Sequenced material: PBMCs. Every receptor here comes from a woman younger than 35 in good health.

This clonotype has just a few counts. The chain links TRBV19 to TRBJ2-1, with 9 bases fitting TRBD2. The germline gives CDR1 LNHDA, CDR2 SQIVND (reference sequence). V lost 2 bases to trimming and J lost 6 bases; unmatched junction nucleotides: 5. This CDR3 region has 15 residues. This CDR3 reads CASSIRASGTNEQFF. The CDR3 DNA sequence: TGTGCCAGTAGTATAAGGGCTAGCGGGACCAATGAGCAGTTCTTC.

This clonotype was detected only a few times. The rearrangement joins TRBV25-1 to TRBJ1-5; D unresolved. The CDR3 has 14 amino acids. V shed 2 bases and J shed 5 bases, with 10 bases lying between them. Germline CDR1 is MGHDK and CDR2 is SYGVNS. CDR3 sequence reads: CASSEGGWDQPQHF. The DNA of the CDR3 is TGTGCCAGCAGTGAAGGCGGGTGGGATCAGCCCCAGCATTTT.

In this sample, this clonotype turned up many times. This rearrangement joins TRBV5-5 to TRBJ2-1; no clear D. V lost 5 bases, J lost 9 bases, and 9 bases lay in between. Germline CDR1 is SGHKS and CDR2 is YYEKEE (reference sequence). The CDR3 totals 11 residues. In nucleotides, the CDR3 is TGTGCCAGCAGTCTCAATGGTGAGCAGTTCTTC. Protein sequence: CASSLNGEQFF.

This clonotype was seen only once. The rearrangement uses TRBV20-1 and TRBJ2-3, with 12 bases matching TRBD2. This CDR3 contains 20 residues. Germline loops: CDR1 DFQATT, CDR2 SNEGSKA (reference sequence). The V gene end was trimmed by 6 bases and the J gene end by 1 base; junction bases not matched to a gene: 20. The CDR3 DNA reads TGCAGTGCAAACGGTATAAGGACTAGCGGGGCTAACTTGGGCACAGATACGCAGTATTTT. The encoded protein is CSANGIRTSGANLGTDTQYF.

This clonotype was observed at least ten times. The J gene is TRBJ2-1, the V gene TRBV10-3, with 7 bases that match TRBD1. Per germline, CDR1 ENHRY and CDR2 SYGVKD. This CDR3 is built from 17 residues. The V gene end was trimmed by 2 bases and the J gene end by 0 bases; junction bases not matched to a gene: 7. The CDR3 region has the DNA TGTGCCATCAGTGAGCGACAGGGACCTAACTCCTACAATGAGCAGTTCTTC. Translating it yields CAISERQGPNSYNEQFF.

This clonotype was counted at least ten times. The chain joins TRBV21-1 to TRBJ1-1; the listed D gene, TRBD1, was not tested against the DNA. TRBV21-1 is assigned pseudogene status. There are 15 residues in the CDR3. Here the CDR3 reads CASSRAREMDTEAFF. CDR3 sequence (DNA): TGTGCCAGCAGCCGCGCCCGGGAGATGGACACTGAAGCTTTCTTT.

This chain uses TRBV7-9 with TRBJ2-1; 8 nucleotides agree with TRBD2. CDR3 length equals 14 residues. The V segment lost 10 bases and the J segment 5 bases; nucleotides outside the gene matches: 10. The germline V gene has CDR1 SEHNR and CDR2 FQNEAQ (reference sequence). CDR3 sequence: CAIRNSGRDNEQFF. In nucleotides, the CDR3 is TGTGCCATCAGGAACAGCGGGAGAGACAATGAGCAGTTCTTC. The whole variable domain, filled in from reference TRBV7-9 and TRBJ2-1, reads DTGVSQNPRHKITKRGQNVTFRCDPISEHNRLYWYRQTLGQGPEFLTYFQNEAQLEKSRLLSDRFSAERPKGSFSTLEIQRTEQGDSAMYLCAIRNSGRDNEQFFGPGTRLTVL.

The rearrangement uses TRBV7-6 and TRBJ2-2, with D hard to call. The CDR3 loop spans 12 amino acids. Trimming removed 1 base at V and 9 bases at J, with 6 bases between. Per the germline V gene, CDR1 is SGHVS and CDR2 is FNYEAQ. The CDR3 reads CASSLDGRELFF. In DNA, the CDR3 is TGTGCCAGCAGCTTAGATGGCCGGGAGCTGTTTTTT.

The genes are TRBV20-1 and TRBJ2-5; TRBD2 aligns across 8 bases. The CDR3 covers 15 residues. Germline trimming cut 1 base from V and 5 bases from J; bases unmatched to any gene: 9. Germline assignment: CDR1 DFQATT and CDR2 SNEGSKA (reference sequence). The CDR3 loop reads CSARVRGGPRETQYF. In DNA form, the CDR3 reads TGCAGTGCTAGAGTACGGGGGGGCCCGAGGGAGACCCAGTACTTC.

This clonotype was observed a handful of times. The CDR3 protein is CASSAANTEAFF. The CDR3 nucleotides are TGTGCCTCTTCGGCGGCGAACACTGAAGCTTTCTTT. The chain carries TRBV10-3 and TRBJ1-1; no clear D. This CDR3 contains 12 residues. The germline V gene encodes CDR1 ENHRY and CDR2 SYGVKD. Trimming removed 11 bases from V and 1 base from J, with 11 bases in between.

In nucleotides, the CDR3 is TGTGCAATGGGGGCAGAGACCCAGTACTTC. It is translated as CAMGAETQYF. This chain uses TRBV25-1 with TRBJ2-5, with D possibly TRBD1 on 6 matching bases. The germline gives CDR1 MGHDK, CDR2 SYGVNS. The CDR3 has 10 residues.

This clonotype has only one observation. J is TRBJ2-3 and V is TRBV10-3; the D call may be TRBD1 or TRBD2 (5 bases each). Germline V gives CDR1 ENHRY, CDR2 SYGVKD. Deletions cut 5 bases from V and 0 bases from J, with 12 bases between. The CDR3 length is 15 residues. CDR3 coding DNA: TGTGCCATCAGTTTTTCCGGGACCAGCACAGATACGCAGTATTTT. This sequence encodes CAISFSGTSTDTQYF.

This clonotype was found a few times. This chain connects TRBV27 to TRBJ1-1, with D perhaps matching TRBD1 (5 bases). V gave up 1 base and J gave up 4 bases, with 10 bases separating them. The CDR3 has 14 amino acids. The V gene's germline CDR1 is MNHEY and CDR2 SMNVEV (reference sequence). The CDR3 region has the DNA TGTGCCAGCAGTTTATGGCAGGGAGGCACTGAAGCTTTCTTT. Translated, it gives CASSLWQGGTEAFF.

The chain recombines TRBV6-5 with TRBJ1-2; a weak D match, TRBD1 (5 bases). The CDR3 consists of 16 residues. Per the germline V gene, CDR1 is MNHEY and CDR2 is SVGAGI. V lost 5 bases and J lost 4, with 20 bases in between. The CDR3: CASSTNWDRGSYGYTF. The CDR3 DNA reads TGTGCCAGCAGTACTAACTGGGACCGCGGGAGCTATGGCTACACCTTC.

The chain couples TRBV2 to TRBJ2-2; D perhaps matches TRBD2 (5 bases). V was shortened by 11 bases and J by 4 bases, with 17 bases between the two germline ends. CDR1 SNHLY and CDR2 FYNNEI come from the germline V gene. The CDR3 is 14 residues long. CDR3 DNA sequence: TGTGCCGGCCACCCGGGGTTAGGCACCGGGGAGCTGTTTTTT. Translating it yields CAGHPGLGTGELFF.

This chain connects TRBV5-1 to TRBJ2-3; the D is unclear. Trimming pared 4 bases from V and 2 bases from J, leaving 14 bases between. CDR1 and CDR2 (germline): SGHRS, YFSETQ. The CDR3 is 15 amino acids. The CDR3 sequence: CASSAQRKFTDTQYF. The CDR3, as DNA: TGCGCCAGCAGCGCCCAACGCAAATTCACAGATACGCAGTATTTT.

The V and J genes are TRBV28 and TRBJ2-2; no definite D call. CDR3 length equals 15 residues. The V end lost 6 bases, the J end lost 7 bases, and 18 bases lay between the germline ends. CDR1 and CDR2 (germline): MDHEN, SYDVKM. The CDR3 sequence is CASSYIRGQDGELFF. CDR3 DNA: TGTGCCAGCAGCTATATTCGTGGGCAGGACGGGGAGCTGTTTTTT.

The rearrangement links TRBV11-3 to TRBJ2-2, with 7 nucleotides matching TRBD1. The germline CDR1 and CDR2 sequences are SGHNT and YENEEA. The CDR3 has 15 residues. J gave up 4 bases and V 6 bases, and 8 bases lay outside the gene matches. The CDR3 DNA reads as TGTGCCAGCAGTCCCGACAGGGTCGTCACCGGGGAGCTGTTTTTT. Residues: CASSPDRVVTGELFF.

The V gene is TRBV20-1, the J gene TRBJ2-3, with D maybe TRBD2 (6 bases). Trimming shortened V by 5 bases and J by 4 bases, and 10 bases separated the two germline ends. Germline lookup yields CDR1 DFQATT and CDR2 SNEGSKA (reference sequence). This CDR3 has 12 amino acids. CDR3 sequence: CSALRDSDTQYF. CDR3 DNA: TGCAGTGCTTTACGGGACTCAGATACGCAGTATTTT.

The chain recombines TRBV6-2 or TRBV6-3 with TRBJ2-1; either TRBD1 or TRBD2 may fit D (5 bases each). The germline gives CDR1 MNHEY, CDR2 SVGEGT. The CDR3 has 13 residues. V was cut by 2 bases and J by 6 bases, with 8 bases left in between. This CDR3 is CASSYGGANEQFF. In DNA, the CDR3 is TGTGCCAGCAGTTACGGGGGTGCCAATGAGCAGTTCTTC.

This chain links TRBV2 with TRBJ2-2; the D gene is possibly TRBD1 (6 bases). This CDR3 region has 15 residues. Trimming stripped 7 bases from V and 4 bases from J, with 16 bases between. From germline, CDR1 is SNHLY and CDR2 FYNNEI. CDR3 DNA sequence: TGTGCCAGCACCATAGCAGGGGTCGGCACCGGGGAGCTGTTTTTT. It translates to CASTIAGVGTGELFF.

The CDR3 bases are TGTGCCATCAGTGGCACGGACAGGGGCACAGATACGCAGTATTTT. This codes for CAISGTDRGTDTQYF. This rearrangement joins TRBV10-3 to TRBJ2-3; 8 bases match TRBD1. The germline V gene has CDR1 ENHRY and CDR2 SYGVKD. The CDR3 length is 15 residues. Trimming removed 4 bases from V and 1 base from J; junction bases left unmatched: 4.

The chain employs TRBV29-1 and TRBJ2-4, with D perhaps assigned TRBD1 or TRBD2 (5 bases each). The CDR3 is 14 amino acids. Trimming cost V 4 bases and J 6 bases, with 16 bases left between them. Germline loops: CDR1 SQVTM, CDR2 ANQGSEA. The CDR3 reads CSVVMGRAGNIQYF. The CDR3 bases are TGCAGCGTTGTTATGGGCAGGGCGGGAAACATTCAGTACTTC. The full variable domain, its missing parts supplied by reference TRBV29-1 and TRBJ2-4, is SAVISQKPSRDICQRGTSLTIQCQVDSQVTMMFWYRQQPGQSLTLIATANQGSEATYESGFVIDKFPISRPNLTFSTLTVSNMSPEDSSIYLCSVVMGRAGNIQYFGAGTRLSVL.

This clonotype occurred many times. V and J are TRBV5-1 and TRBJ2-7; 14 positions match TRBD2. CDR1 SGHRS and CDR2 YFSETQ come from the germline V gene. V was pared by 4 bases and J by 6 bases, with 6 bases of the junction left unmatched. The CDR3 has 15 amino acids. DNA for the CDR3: TGCGCCAGCAGCACCGAGACTAGCGGGAGGGTCGAGCAGTACTTC. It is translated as CASSTETSGRVEQYF. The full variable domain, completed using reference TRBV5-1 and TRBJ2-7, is KAGVTQTPRYLIKTRGQQVTLSCSPISGHRSVSWYQQTPGQGLQFLFEYFSETQRNKGNFPGRFSGRQFSNSRSEMNVSTLELGDSALYLCASSTETSGRVEQYFGPGTRLTVT.

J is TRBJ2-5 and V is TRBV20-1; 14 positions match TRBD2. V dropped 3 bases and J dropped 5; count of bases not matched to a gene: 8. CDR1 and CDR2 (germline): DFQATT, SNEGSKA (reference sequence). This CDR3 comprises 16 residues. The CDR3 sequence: CSASVPGTSGSETQYF. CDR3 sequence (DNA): TGCAGTGCTAGTGTCCCGGGGACTAGCGGGAGCGAGACCCAGTACTTC.

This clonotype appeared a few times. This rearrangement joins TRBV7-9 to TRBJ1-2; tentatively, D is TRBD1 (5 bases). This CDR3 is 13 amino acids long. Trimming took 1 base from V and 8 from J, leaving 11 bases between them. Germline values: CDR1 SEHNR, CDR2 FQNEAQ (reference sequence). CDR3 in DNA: TGTGCCAGCAGCTTAGGGGGCCGGCCCGGCTACACCTTC. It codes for CASSLGGRPGYTF.

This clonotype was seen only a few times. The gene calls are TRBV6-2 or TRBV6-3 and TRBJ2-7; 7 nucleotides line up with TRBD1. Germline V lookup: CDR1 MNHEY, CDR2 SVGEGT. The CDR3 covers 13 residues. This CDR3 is CACRGKDSYEQYV. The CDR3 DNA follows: TGTGCCTGCAGGGGGAAGGACTCCTACGAGCAGTACGTC.

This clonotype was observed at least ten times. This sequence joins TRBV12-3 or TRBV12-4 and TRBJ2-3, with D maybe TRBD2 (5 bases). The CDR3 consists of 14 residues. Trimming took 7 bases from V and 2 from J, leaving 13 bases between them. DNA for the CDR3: TGTGCCAGCACCAAGGACGGGATCACAGATACGCAGTATTTT. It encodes CASTKDGITDTQYF.

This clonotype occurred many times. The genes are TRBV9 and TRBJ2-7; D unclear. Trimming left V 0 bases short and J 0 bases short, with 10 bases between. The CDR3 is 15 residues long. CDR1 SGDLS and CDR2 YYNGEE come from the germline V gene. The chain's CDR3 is CASSVEADYSYEQYF. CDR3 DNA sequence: TGTGCCAGCAGCGTAGAGGCAGATTACTCCTACGAGCAGTACTTC.